This TCR beta chain stems from a study of beta chain features in type 1 diabetes. General observations from the study: For Type 1 diabetes patients, all four CD4+ subsets carried TCRB CDR3s that were moderately but significantly shorter.

One heparinised blood draw averaging about 116 mL was given by each donor. Many counts were recorded for this clone. What it binds is not known. Unmatched junction bases numbered 5, after V lost 7 bases and J lost 4 bases. The CDR3 sequence is 14 residues long. Germline V gene sequence: CDR1 MNHEY, CDR2 SMNVEV (reference sequence). The authors reverse transcribed all of the isolated RNA, so sequencing captured expressed TCRB transcripts. The assay was immunoSEQ multiplex PCR, and TCRdb's table has in-frame clones only and misses some. The sample carries some 350,000 clones, 9.6% recorded once. The chain couples TRBV27 to TRBJ2-1; 9 bases line up with TRBD2. The specimen sequenced was central memory CD4+ T cells from blood. This TCR was recovered from a young man with type 1 diabetes. The DNA of the CDR3 is TGTGCCAGCAAGGTGGCGGGAGGGTACAATGAGCAGTTCTTC. Translating it yields CASKVAGGYNEQFF.